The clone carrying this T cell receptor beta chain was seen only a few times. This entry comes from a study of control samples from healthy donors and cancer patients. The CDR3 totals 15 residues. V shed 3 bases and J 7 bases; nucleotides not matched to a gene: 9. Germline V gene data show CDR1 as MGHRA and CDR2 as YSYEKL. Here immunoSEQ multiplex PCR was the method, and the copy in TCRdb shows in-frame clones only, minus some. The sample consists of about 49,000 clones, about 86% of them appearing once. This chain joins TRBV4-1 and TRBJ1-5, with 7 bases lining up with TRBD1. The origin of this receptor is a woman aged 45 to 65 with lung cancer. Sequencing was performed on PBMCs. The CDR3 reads CASSQVQGEEQPQHF. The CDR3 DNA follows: TGCGCCAGCAGCCAGGTCCAGGGGGAGGAGCAGCCCCAGCATTTT.